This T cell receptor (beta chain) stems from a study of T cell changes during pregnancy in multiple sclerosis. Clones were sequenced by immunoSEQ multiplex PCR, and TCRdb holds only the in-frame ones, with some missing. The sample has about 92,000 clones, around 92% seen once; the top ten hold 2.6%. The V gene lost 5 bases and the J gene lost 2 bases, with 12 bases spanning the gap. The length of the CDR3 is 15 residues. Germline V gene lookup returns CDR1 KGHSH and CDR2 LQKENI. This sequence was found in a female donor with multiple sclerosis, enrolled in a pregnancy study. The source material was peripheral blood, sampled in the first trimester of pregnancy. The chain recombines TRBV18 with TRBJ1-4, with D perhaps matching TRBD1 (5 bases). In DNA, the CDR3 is TGTGCCAGCTCATCGCAGGGTGGCACTAATGAAAAACTGTTTTTT. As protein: CASSSQGGTNEKLFF. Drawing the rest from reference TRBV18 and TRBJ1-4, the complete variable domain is NAGVMQNPRHLVRRRGQEARLRCSPMKGHSHVYWYRQLPEEGLKFMVYLQKENIIDESGMPKERFSAEFPKEGPSILRIQQVVRGDSAAYFCASSSQGGTNEKLFFGSGTQLSVL.